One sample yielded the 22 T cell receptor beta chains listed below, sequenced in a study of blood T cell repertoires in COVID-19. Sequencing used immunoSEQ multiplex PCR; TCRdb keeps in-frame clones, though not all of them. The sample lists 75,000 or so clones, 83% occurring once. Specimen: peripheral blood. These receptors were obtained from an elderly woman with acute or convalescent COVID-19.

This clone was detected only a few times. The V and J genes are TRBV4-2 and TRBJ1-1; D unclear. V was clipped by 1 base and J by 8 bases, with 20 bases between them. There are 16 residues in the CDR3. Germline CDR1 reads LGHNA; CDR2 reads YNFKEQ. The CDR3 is CASSQGRQVYPQEAFF. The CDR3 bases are TGTGCCAGCAGCCAAGGACGTCAGGTCTACCCACAGGAAGCTTTCTTT.

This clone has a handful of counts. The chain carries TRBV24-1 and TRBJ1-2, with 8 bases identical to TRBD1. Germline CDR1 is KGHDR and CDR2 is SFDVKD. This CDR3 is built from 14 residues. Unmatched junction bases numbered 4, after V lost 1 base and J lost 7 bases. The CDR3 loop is CATSDFGQGSGYTF. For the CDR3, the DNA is TGTGCCACCAGTGATTTCGGACAGGGTTCTGGCTACACCTTC.

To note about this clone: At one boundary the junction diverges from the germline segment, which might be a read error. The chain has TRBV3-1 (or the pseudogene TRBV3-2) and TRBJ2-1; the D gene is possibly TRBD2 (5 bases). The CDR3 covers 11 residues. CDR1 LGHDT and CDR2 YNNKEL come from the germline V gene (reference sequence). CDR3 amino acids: CASSQALGVLF. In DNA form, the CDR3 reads TGTGCCAGCAGCCAAGCCCTGGGAGTACTCTTC.

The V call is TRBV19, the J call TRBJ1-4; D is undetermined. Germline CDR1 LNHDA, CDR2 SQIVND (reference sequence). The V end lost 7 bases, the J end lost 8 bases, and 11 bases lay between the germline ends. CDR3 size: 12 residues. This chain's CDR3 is CASNFHSEKLFF. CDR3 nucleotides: TGTGCCAGTAACTTCCACTCAGAAAAACTGTTTTTT.

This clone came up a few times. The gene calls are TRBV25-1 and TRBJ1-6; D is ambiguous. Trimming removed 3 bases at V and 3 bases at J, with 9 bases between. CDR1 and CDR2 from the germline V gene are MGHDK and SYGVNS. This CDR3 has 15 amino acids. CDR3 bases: TGTGCCAGCAGTGAGGGAGTAAGCTATAATTCACCCCTCCACTTT. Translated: CASSEGVSYNSPLHF.

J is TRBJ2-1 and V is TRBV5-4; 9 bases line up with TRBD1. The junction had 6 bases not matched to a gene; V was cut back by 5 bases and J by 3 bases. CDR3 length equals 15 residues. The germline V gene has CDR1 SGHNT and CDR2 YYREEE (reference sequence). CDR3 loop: CASSNGQGNYNEQFF. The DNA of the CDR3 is TGTGCCAGCAGTAACGGACAGGGGAACTACAATGAGCAGTTCTTC.

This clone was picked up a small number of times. In nucleotides, the CDR3 is TGTGCCATCAGTGGAACAGGGGGTAATCAGCCCCAGCATTTT. It is translated as CAISGTGGNQPQHF. The gene calls are TRBV10-3 and TRBJ1-5; 8 nucleotides match TRBD1. Germline lookup yields CDR1 ENHRY and CDR2 SYGVKD. The V segment lost 4 bases and the J segment 4 bases; nucleotides outside the gene matches: 3. CDR3 size: 14 residues.

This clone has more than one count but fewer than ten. The CDR3 coding sequence is TGTGCCAGTAGCGTGGAGATTAACTATGGCTACACCTTC. Translated: CASSVEINYGYTF. The chain joins TRBV19 to TRBJ1-2, with D hard to call. This CDR3 region has 13 residues. Trimming stripped 6 bases from V and 1 base from J, with 9 bases between. Germline V gene sequence: CDR1 LNHDA, CDR2 SQIVND (reference sequence).

The DNA for the CDR3 is TGTGCCACCAGCAGACGGACCGGGACAGGGGATGGCTACACCTTC. It yields the protein CATSRRTGTGDGYTF. The chain links TRBV15 to TRBJ1-2; 10 bases align to TRBD1. Germline V CDR1 and CDR2: LNHNV, YYDKDF (reference sequence). J gave up 6 bases and V 2 bases, and 6 bases lay outside the gene matches. The CDR3 is made up of 15 amino acids.

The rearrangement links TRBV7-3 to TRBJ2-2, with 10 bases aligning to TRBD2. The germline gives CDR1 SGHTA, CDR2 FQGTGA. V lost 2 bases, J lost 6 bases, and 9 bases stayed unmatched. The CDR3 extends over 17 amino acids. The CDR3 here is CASSLGASGSGAGELFF. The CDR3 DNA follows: TGTGCCAGCAGCTTAGGAGCTAGCGGGAGTGGGGCCGGGGAGCTGTTTTTT.

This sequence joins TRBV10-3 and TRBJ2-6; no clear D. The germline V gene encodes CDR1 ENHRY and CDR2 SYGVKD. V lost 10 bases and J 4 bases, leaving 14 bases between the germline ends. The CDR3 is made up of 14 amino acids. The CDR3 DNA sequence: TGTGCCACTGGGCCGTCTACCGGGGCCAACGTCCTGACTTTC. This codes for CATGPSTGANVLTF.

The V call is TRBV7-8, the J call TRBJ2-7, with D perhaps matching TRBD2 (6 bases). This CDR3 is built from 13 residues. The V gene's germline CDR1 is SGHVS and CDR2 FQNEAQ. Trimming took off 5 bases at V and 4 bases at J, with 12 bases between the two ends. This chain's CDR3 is CASSRRDFYEQYF. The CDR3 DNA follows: TGTGCCAGCAGCCGCCGGGACTTTTACGAGCAGTACTTC.

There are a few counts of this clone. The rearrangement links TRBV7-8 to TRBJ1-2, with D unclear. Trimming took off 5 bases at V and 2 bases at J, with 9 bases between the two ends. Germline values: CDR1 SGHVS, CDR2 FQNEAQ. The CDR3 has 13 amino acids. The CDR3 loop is CASSATVNYGYTF. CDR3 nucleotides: TGTGCCAGCAGCGCTACAGTCAACTATGGCTACACCTTC.

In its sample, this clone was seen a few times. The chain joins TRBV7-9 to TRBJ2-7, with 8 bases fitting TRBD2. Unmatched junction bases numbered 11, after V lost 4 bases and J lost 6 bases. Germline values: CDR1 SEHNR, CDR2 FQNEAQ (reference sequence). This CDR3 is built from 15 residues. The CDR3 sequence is CASSSSGTSRLEQYF. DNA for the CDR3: TGTGCCAGCAGCTCCTCGGGGACTAGTCGTCTCGAGCAGTACTTC.

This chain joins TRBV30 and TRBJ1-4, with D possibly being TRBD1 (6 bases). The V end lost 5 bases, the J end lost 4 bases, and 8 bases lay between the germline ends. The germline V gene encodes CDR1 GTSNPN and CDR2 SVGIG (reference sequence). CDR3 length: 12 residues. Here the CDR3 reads CAWGGLNEKLFF. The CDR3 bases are TGTGCCTGGGGGGGCCTTAATGAAAAACTGTTTTTT. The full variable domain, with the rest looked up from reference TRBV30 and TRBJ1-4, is SQTIHQWPATLVQPVGSPLSLECTVEGTSNPNLYWYRQAAGRGLQLLFYSVGIGQISSEVPQNLSASRPQDRQFILSSKKLLLSDSGFYLCAWGGLNEKLFFGSGTQLSVL.

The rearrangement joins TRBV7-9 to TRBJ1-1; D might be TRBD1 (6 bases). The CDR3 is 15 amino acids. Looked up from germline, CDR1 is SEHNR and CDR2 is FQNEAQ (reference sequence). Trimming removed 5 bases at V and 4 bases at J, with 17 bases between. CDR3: CASSPPWTESTEAFF. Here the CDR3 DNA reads TGTGCCAGCAGCCCCCCCTGGACAGAAAGCACTGAAGCTTTCTTT.

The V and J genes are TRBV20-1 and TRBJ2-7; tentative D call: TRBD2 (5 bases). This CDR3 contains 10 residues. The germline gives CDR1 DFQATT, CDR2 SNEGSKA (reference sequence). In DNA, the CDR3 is TGCAGCTCTGAGGGAAATCCGCAGTACTTC. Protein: CSSEGNPQYF.

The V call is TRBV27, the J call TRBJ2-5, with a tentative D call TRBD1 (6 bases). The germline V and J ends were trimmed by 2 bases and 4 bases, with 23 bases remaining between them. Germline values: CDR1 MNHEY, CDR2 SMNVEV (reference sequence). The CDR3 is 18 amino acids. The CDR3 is CASSLRFVQGWFGETQYF. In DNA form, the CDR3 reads TGTGCCAGCAGTTTAAGATTCGTACAGGGTTGGTTCGGAGAGACCCAGTACTTC.

CDR3 sequence (DNA): TGTGCCAGCAGTCGACTAGCGGGGTACCAAGAGACCCAGTACTTC. Its protein product is CASSRLAGYQETQYF. The V and J genes are TRBV7-3 and TRBJ2-5; TRBD2 matches at 11 bases. V lost 6 bases, J lost 0 bases, and 3 bases stayed unmatched. The CDR3 runs 15 residues. Per the germline V gene, CDR1 is SGHTA and CDR2 is FQGTGA.

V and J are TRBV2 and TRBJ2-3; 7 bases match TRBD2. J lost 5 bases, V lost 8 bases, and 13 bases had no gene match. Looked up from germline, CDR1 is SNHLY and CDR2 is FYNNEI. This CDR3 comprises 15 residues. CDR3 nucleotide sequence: TGTGCCAGCGGAGAGGGTCGGGGGGTAGTAGATACGCAGTATTTT. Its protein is CASGEGRGVVDTQYF.

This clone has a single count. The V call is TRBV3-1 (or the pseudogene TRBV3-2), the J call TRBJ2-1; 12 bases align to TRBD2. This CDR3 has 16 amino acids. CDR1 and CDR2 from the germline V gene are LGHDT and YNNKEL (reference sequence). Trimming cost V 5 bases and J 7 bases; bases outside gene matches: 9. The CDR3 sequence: CASSSASGGAGNEQFF. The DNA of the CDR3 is TGTGCCAGCAGCTCCGCTAGCGGGGGGGCCGGGAATGAGCAGTTCTTC.

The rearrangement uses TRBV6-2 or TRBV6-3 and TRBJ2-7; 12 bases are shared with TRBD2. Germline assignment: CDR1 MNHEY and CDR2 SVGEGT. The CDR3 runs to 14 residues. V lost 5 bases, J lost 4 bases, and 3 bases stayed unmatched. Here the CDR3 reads CASSRLAGVYEQYF. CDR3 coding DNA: TGTGCCAGCAGTCGACTAGCGGGAGTGTACGAGCAGTACTTC.